The text below deals with one T cell receptor (beta chain). The data were obtained in a study of blood T cell repertoires in COVID-19. Study-level information: PBMCs, B-cell-depleted T cells, or T cells were the source of the cDNA or gDNA that made up the material.

The V gene's germline CDR1 is SGHVS and CDR2 FNYEAQ. The CDR3 runs 16 residues. V lost 1 base, J lost 4 bases, and 16 bases lay in between. Using immunoSEQ multiplex PCR, the repertoire was profiled, and TCRdb retains in-frame clones only, with some absent. Among roughly 250,000 clones listed, about nine tenths were seen once. The clonotype comes from a woman aged 40 to 55 with acute COVID-19. The material sequenced was PBMCs or T cells enriched from blood (not recorded which). The chain joins TRBV7-6 to TRBJ1-2; tentative D call: TRBD1 (5 bases). The CDR3 loop is CASSLVSDSPFYGYTF. Written as DNA, the CDR3 is TGTGCCAGCAGCTTAGTCTCCGACAGTCCCTTCTATGGCTACACCTTC.